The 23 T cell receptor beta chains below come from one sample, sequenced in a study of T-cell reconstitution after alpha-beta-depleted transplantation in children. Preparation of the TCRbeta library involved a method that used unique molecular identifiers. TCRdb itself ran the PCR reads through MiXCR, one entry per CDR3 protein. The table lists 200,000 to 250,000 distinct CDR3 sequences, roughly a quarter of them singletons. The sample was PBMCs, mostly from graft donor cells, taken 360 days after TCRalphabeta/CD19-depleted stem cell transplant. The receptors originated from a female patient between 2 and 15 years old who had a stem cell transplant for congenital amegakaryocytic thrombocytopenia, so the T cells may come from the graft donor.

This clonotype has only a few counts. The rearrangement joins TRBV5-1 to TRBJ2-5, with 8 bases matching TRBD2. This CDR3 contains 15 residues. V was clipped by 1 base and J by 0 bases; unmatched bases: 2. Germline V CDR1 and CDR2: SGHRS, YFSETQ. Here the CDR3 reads CASSLTSGNQETQYF. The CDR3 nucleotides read TGCGCCAGCAGCTTGACTAGCGGAAACCAAGAGACCCAGTACTTC.

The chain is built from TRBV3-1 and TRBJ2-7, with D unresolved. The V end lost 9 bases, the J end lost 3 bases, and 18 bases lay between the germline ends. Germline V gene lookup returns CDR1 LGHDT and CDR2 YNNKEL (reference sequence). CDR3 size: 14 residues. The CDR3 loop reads CASSPVPAYYEQYF. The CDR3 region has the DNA TGTGCCAGTTCGCCGGTCCCGGCATACTACGAGCAGTACTTC.

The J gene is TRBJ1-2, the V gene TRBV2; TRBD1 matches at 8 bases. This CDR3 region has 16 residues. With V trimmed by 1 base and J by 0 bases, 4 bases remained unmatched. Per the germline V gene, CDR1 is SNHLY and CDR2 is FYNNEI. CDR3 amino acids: CASSEDPTGANYGYTF. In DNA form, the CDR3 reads TGTGCCAGCAGTGAAGATCCGACAGGGGCTAACTATGGCTACACCTTC.

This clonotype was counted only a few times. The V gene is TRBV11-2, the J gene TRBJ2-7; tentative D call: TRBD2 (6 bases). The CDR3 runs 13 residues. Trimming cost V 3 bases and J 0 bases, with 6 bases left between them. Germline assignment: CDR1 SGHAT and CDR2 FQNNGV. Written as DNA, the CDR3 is TGTGCCAGCAGCTTCGGGAGCTCCTACGAGCAGTACTTC. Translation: CASSFGSSYEQYF.

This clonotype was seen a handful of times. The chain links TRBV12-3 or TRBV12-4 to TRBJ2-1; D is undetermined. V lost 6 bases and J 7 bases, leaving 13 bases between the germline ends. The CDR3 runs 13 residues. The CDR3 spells CASRLTVWNEQFF. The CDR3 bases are TGTGCCAGCAGACTCACGGTCTGGAATGAGCAGTTCTTC.

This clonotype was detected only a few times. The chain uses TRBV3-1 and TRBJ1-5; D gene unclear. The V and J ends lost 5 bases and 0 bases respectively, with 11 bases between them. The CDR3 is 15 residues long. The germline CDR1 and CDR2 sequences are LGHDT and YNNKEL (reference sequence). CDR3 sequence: CASSDTAYSNQPQHF. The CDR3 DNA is TGTGCCAGCAGCGACACAGCTTATAGCAATCAGCCCCAGCATTTT.

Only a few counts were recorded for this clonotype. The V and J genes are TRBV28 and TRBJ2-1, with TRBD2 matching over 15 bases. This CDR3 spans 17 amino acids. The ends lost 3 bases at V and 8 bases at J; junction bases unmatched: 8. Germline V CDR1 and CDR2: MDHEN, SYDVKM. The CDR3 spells CASSFPGTSGRFDEQFF. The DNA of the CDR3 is TGTGCCAGCAGTTTTCCCGGGACTAGCGGGAGGTTCGATGAGCAGTTCTTC.

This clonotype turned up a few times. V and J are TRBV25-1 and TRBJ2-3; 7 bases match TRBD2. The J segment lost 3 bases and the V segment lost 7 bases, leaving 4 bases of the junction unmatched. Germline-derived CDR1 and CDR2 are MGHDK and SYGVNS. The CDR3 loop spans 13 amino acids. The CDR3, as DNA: TGTGCCAGCACTAGCGGAGGGACAGATACGCAGTATTTT. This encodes CASTSGGTDTQYF.

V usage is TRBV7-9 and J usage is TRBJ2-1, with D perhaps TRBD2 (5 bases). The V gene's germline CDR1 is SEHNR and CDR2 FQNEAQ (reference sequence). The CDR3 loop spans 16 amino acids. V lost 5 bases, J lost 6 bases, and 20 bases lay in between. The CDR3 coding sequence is TGTGCCAGCAGCCCGGGTCGGGATCTAGGCGGCAATGAGCAGTTCTTC. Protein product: CASSPGRDLGGNEQFF.

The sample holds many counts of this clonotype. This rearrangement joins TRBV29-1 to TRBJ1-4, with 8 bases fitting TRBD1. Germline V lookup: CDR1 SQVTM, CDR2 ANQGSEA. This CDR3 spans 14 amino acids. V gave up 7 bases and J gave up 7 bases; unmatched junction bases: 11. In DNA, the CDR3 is TGCAGCGCCTCTGGGGCAGGGGGCCTTGAAAAACTGTTTTTT. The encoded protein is CSASGAGGLEKLFF.

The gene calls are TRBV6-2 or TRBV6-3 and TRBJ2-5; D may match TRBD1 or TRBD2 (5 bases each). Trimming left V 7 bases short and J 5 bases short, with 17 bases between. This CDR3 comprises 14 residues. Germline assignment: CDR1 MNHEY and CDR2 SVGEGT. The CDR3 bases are TGTGCCAGCACCAAGACCCGGGGACGGGAGACCCAGTACTTC. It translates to CASTKTRGRETQYF.

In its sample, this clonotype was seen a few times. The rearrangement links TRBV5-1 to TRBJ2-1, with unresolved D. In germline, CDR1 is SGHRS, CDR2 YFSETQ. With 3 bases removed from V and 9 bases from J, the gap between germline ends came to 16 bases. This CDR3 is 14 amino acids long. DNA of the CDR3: TGCGCCAGCAGCTCATGGACCCGAGGTAGTGAGCAGTTCTTC. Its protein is CASSSWTRGSEQFF. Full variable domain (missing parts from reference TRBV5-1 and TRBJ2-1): KAGVTQTPRYLIKTRGQQVTLSCSPISGHRSVSWYQQTPGQGLQFLFEYFSETQRNKGNFPGRFSGRQFSNSRSEMNVSTLELGDSALYLCASSSWTRGSEQFFGPGTRLTVL.

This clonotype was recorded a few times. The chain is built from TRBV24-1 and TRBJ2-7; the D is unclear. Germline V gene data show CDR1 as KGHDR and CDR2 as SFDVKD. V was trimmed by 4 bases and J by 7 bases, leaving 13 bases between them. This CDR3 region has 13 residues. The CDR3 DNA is TGTGCCACCAGTGAGTCGGGTCTGGATGAGCAGTACTTC. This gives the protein CATSESGLDEQYF.

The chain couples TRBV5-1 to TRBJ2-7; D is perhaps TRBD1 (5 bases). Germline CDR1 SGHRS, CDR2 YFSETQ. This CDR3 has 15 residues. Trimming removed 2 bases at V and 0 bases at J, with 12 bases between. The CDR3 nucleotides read TGCGCCAGCAGCTTTGGCCAGGGCAGCTCCTACGAGCAGTACTTC. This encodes CASSFGQGSSYEQYF.

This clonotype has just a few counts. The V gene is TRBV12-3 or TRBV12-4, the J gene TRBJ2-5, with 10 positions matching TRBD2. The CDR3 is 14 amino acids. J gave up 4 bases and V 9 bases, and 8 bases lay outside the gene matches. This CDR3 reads CARGGRTSGETQYF. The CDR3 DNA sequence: TGTGCCAGGGGGGGGAGGACTAGCGGAGAGACCCAGTACTTC.

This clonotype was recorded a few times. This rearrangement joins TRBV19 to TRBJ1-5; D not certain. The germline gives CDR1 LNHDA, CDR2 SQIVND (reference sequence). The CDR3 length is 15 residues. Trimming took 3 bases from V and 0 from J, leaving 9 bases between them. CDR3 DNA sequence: TGTGCCAGTAGTATGCAGTTCTATAGCAATCAGCCCCAGCATTTT. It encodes CASSMQFYSNQPQHF.

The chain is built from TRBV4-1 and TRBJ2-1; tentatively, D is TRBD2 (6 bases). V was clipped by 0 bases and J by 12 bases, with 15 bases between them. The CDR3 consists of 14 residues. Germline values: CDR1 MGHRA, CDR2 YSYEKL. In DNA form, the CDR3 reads TGCGCCAGCAGCCAAGAAAGTATCGGGGGAGGGCAGTTCTTC. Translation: CASSQESIGGGQFF.

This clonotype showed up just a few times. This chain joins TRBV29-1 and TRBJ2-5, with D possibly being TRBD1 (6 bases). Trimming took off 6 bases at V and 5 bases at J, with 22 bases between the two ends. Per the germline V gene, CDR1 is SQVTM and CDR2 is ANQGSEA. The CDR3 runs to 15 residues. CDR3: CSVGAGKGTRETQYF. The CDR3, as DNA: TGCAGCGTGGGGGCAGGGAAGGGGACGAGGGAGACCCAGTACTTC.

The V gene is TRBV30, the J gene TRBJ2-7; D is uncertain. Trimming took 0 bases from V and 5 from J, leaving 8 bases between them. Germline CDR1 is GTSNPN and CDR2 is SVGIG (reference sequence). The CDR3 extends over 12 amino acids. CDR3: CAWSVQIHEQYF. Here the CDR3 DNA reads TGTGCCTGGAGTGTCCAAATCCACGAGCAGTACTTC.

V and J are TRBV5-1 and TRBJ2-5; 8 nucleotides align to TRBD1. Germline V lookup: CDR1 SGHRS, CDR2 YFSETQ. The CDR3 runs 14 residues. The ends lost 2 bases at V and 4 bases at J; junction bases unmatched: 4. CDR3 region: CASSLGQGRETQYF. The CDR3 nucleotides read TGCGCCAGCAGCTTAGGACAGGGCCGAGAGACCCAGTACTTC.

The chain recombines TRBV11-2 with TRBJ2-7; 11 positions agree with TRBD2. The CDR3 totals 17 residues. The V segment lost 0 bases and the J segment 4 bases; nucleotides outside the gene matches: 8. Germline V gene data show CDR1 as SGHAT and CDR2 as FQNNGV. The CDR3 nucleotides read TGTGCCAGCAGCTTAGATAGCCCTAGCGGGAGGCTTTACGAGCAGTACTTC. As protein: CASSLDSPSGRLYEQYF.

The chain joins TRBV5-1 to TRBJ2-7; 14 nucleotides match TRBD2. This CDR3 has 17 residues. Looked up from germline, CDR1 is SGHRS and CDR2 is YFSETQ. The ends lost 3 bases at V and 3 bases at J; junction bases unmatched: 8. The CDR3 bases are TGCGCCAGCAGCTCGGGACTAGCGGGAGTCGGGGGCTACGAGCAGTACTTC. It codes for CASSSGLAGVGGYEQYF.

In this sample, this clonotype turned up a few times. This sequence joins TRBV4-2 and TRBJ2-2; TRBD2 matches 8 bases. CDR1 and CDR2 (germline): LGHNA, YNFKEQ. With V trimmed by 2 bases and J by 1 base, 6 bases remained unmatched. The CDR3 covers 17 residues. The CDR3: CASSQHTGLGNTGELFF. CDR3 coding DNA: TGTGCCAGCAGCCAACACACGGGACTAGGGAACACCGGGGAGCTGTTTTTT.